These 17 T cell receptor beta chains were all obtained from the same sample, sequenced in a study of T cell clones after liver transplantation. Proliferating CFSE-low MLR cells were sequenced to define alloreactive TCRbeta sequences. The data were produced by immunoSEQ multiplex PCR, yet TCRdb's version contains in-frame clones alone and is incomplete. The table records about 4,800 clones, just over 40% of them present only once. These receptors' targets are unknown. Sequencing was performed on CD4+ T cells from cultured PBMCs. These receptors were collected from a human patient who received a liver transplant. Among the T cells, some may be from the graft donor.

This clone was recorded a few times. V usage is TRBV18 and J usage is TRBJ2-3; the match to TRBD2 covers 10 bases. This CDR3 has 16 residues. Germline CDR1 KGHSH, CDR2 LQKENI. The J segment lost 6 bases and the V segment lost 3 bases, leaving 9 bases of the junction unmatched. The chain's CDR3 is CASSPALAGGRDTQYF. CDR3 DNA: TGTGCCAGCTCACCGGCGTTAGCGGGAGGCCGGGATACGCAGTATTTT.

In its sample, this clone ranks as large. V and J are TRBV6-5 and TRBJ2-7; perhaps D is TRBD1 or TRBD2 (5 bases each). This CDR3 comprises 14 residues. V was shortened by 6 bases and J by 2 bases, with 14 bases between the two germline ends. Per the germline V gene, CDR1 is MNHEY and CDR2 is SVGAGI. CDR3 loop: CASRQYRGPYEQYF. CDR3 in DNA: TGTGCCAGCAGGCAGTACCGGGGCCCCTACGAGCAGTACTTC.

The DNA of the CDR3 is TGTGCCAGCAGGGCATTAAAATCTGGGGAGCTGTTTTTT. Residues: CASRALKSGELFF. V and J are TRBV2 and TRBJ2-2; D call uncertain. V dropped 6 bases and J dropped 8 bases, with 13 bases sitting between them. In germline, CDR1 is SNHLY, CDR2 FYNNEI. The CDR3 runs 13 residues.

This clone is medium-sized in the sample. The chain employs TRBV28 and TRBJ1-5; the D gene is possibly TRBD1 (6 bases). The germline CDR1 and CDR2 sequences are MDHEN and SYDVKM. The CDR3 contains 14 residues. Trimming pared 3 bases from V and 6 bases from J, leaving 12 bases between. The CDR3 DNA follows: TGTGCCAGCAGTTTGGGGGGGGCAGTTCAGCCCCAGCATTTT. Its protein product is CASSLGGAVQPQHF.

The J gene is TRBJ2-1, the V gene TRBV9; perhaps D is TRBD1 or TRBD2 (5 bases each). This CDR3 has 15 amino acids. The germline CDR1 and CDR2 sequences are SGDLS and YYNGEE. V lost 4 bases to trimming and J lost 3 bases, with 14 bases between them. CDR3 in amino acids: CASSSRDGYYNEQFF. The CDR3, as DNA: TGTGCCAGCAGCTCCCGGGACGGATACTACAATGAGCAGTTCTTC.

Only a few counts were recorded for this clone. The chain combines TRBV5-4 with TRBJ2-5; 7 bases map to TRBD2. This CDR3 is built from 15 residues. Germline-derived CDR1 and CDR2 are SGHNT and YYREEE (reference sequence). V lost 0 bases to trimming and J lost 1 base; unmatched junction nucleotides: 3. The CDR3 reads CASSLASGVQETQYF. CDR3 nucleotide sequence: TGTGCCAGCAGCTTGGCAAGCGGGGTCCAAGAGACCCAGTACTTC.

This clone was found a few times. The V call is TRBV27, the J call TRBJ2-2; D is perhaps TRBD2 (6 bases). Trimming shortened V by 8 bases and J by 0 bases, and 13 bases separated the two germline ends. The germline CDR1 and CDR2 sequences are MNHEY and SMNVEV (reference sequence). This CDR3 spans 15 amino acids. The CDR3 DNA reads TGTGCCAGCTGGGGGAGACTAGCGAACACCGGGGAGCTGTTTTTT. Its translation is CASWGRLANTGELFF.

The chain is built from TRBV6-6 and TRBJ2-2; D remains unclear. Germline values: CDR1 MNHNY, CDR2 SVGAGI (reference sequence). V shed 8 bases and J shed 0 bases, with 7 bases lying between them. The CDR3 contains 13 residues. The CDR3 nucleotides read TGTGCCAGCGTACTGCCGAACACCGGGGAGCTGTTTTTT. As protein: CASVLPNTGELFF.

The chain has TRBV5-1 and TRBJ1-2; D gene unclear. The CDR3 has 15 amino acids. The V and J ends lost 2 bases and 0 bases respectively, with 11 bases between them. The V gene's germline CDR1 is SGHRS and CDR2 YFSETQ. The CDR3 DNA sequence: TGCGCCAGCAGCTTAGAAGGAGCCTCTAACTATGGCTACACCTTC. Amino acid sequence: CASSLEGASNYGYTF.

The sample holds a few counts of this clone. V gene TRBV6-1 combines with J gene TRBJ2-5, with D uncertain. V was cut by 4 bases and J by 4 bases, with 16 bases left in between. Germline CDR1 reads MNHNS; CDR2 reads SASEGT. This CDR3 is 15 amino acids long. Here the CDR3 reads CASSASWGLGETQYF. In DNA form, the CDR3 reads TGTGCCAGCAGTGCATCTTGGGGTCTTGGAGAGACCCAGTACTTC.

This clone was seen once. V and J are TRBV9 and TRBJ1-3, with 7 bases aligning to TRBD1. The CDR3 is 13 amino acids. V lost 3 bases and J lost 3; bases outside the gene matches: 0. Germline V CDR1 and CDR2: SGDLS, YYNGEE. The chain's CDR3 is CASSGQGGNTIYF. As DNA, the CDR3 is TGTGCCAGCAGCGGACAGGGTGGAAACACCATATATTTT.

This chain connects TRBV6-5 to TRBJ2-5; 7 nucleotides match TRBD1. This CDR3 is built from 16 residues. The trim removed 2 bases at V and 4 bases at J, leaving 10 bases unmatched. In germline, CDR1 is MNHEY, CDR2 SVGAGI. The CDR3 region has the DNA TGTGCCAGCAGTTACCTACGCCCAGGGGGACGAGAGACCCAGTACTTC. This codes for CASSYLRPGGRETQYF.

The CDR3 loop is CASSLFSGEQFF. The CDR3 DNA reads TGTGCCAGCAGCCTCTTTAGTGGAGAGCAGTTCTTC. This chain uses TRBV7-2 with TRBJ2-1; D is ambiguous. This CDR3 contains 12 residues. V lost 5 bases to trimming and J lost 10 bases, with 12 bases between them. CDR1 and CDR2 from the germline V gene are SGHTA and FQGNSA.

V gene TRBV4-3 combines with J gene TRBJ2-1; D may be TRBD1 or TRBD2 (5 bases each). Per the germline V gene, CDR1 is LGHNA and CDR2 is YSLEER. The V end lost 4 bases, the J end lost 4 bases, and 17 bases lay between the germline ends. This CDR3 has 16 residues. CDR3 coding DNA: TGCGCCAGCAGCCCTCTATGGGGGACGATATACAATGAGCAGTTCTTC. It encodes CASSPLWGTIYNEQFF.

This clone ranks as medium-sized (0.01 to 0.1%). The V and J genes are TRBV18 and TRBJ2-7; D ambiguous. CDR1 and CDR2 (germline): KGHSH, LQKENI. The germline V and J ends were trimmed by 6 bases and 7 bases, with 16 bases remaining between them. The CDR3 runs to 13 residues. This chain's CDR3 is CASSQYTPREQYF. The CDR3 bases are TGTGCCAGCTCCCAATATACCCCCCGGGAGCAGTACTTC.

This clone was seen a handful of times. The J gene is TRBJ2-3, the V gene TRBV7-2; 9 bases match TRBD1. Trimming cost V 1 base and J 3 bases; bases outside gene matches: 5. The germline gives CDR1 SGHTA, CDR2 FQGNSA. CDR3 length: 16 residues. The DNA of the CDR3 is TGTGCCAGCAGCTTAGGGACAGGGGCGACTACAGATACGCAGTATTTT. It translates to CASSLGTGATTDTQYF.

This clone is categorized as medium-sized. The J gene is TRBJ2-7, the V gene TRBV6-5, with D maybe TRBD2 (5 bases). V lost 5 bases and J lost 6, with 11 bases in between. Germline loops: CDR1 MNHEY, CDR2 SVGAGI. The CDR3 has 12 residues. Written as DNA, the CDR3 is TGTGCCAGCAGTCCCGGGGATCGCGAGCAGTACTTC. Protein: CASSPGDREQYF.